This TCR beta chain was profiled in a study of T cell clonality in common variable immunodeficiency. V was trimmed by 5 bases and J by 6 bases, leaving 22 bases between them. The CDR3 runs to 17 residues. Germline V gene lookup returns CDR1 ENHRY and CDR2 SYGVKD. Clones were read by immunoSEQ multiplex PCR, and TCRdb kept only the in-frame ones, dropping some. The sample offers roughly 50,000 clones and no singletons, the top ten holding approximately 3.6%. This clone was seen ten or more times. The read terminates 3 residues ahead of where the CDR3 ends, so the germline J gene completes it. The rearrangement uses TRBV10-3 and TRBJ2-2; D possibly corresponds to TRBD2 (6 bases). Sequences were obtained from peripheral blood mononuclear cells. This sequence originates from a person aged 18 to 75 in good health. CDR3 DNA (partial): TGTGCCATCAGTAGGACGGTGGGCGGGGCTTCCGCCGGGGAG. Translating it yields CAISRTVGGASAGE. The full CDR3 reads CAISRTVGGASAGELFF.